The next 29 T cell receptor beta chains were all read from a single sample in a study of human T cells and chemical hapten exposure. Time point: patch test 1, 2 weeks after DPC sensitization. Treatment meaning: therapeutic diphenylcyclopropenone sensitization with weekly scalp DPC. TCRdb analysed the RACE reads with MiXCR anew, one entry per CDR3 protein. The top ten clones hold 2% to 2.5% of a sample with around 380,000 distinct CDR3 sequences, around 4.8% of them seen once. This material consisted of whole blood, taken in connection with sensitization to the hapten diphenylcyclopropenone (DPC). The receptors were sampled from a woman in her 50s with alopecia areata. Some clones in this sample may be carry-over from other donors' samples.

This clonotype came up many times. The rearrangement joins TRBV6-2 or TRBV6-3 to TRBJ2-1; D remains ambiguous. CDR1 and CDR2 from the germline V gene are MNHEY and SVGEGT. V dropped 7 bases and J dropped 0 bases, with 7 bases sitting between them. The CDR3 sequence is 13 residues long. CDR3 nucleotide sequence: TGTGCCAGCACCCTGAGCTCCTACAATGAGCAGTTCTTC. This codes for CASTLSSYNEQFF.

This clonotype was detected a few times. The chain is built from TRBV4-3 and TRBJ2-7; 11 nucleotides agree with TRBD1. The CDR3 loop spans 19 amino acids. The V and J ends lost 0 bases and 2 bases, in that order; junction bases with no gene match: 12. Germline V gene lookup returns CDR1 LGHNA and CDR2 YSLEER. The CDR3 sequence is CASSQDYDFGTGGAYEQYF. The CDR3 DNA reads as TGCGCCAGCAGCCAAGACTACGATTTCGGGACAGGGGGGGCCTACGAGCAGTACTTC.

This clonotype was observed a handful of times. This chain links TRBV7-9 with TRBJ2-3; 10 nucleotides match TRBD2. Germline CDR1 reads SEHNR; CDR2 reads FQNEAQ (reference sequence). This CDR3 comprises 16 residues. The V segment lost 6 bases and the J segment 0 bases; nucleotides outside the gene matches: 6. The CDR3 nucleotides are TGTGCCAGCAGACCTACTAGCGGGGCTAGCACAGATACGCAGTATTTT. Its protein is CASRPTSGASTDTQYF.

The chain recombines TRBV5-1 with TRBJ2-1; TRBD2 agrees at 9 bases. The CDR3 length is 16 residues. Germline V gene sequence: CDR1 SGHRS, CDR2 YFSETQ. With V trimmed by 4 bases and J by 6 bases, 11 bases remained unmatched. The CDR3 bases are TGCGCCAGCAGCCGTGGGGCGGGAGGGCCAGGCAATGAGCAGTTCTTC. This gives the protein CASSRGAGGPGNEQFF.

The chain carries TRBV10-3 and TRBJ2-1; 8 bases agree with TRBD2. The CDR3 runs to 13 residues. CDR1 and CDR2 (germline): ENHRY, SYGVKD. The V and J ends lost 10 bases and 5 bases, in that order; junction bases with no gene match: 7. The CDR3 spells CATISGTNNEQFF. CDR3 nucleotide sequence: TGTGCCACGATTAGCGGGACAAACAATGAGCAGTTCTTC.

This clonotype was detected ten times or more. This rearrangement joins TRBV29-1 to TRBJ2-1, with 14 bases lining up with TRBD2. The CDR3 is 18 amino acids. Germline lookup yields CDR1 SQVTM and CDR2 ANQGSEA. Trimming removed 2 bases from V and 7 bases from J; junction bases left unmatched: 13. The CDR3 DNA is TGCAGCGTTGAACGCCAGATGTCCGGGACTAGCGGGAGTAATGAGCAGTTCTTC. It translates to CSVERQMSGTSGSNEQFF.

The sample holds a few counts of this clonotype. J is TRBJ2-2 and V is TRBV28; D remains unclear. The V gene lost 5 bases and the J gene lost 2 bases, with 21 bases spanning the gap. This CDR3 has 18 residues. Germline V lookup: CDR1 MDHEN, CDR2 SYDVKM. This CDR3 is CASSPLGAPSPNTGELFF. DNA for the CDR3: TGTGCCAGCAGTCCCCTAGGAGCGCCCTCTCCCAACACCGGGGAGCTGTTTTTT.

The chain employs TRBV10-3 and TRBJ2-3; 10 nucleotides match TRBD2. With V trimmed by 9 bases and J by 2 bases, 8 bases remained unmatched. This CDR3 is built from 15 residues. Germline V gives CDR1 ENHRY, CDR2 SYGVKD. In DNA, the CDR3 is TGTGCCATGGCGACTAGCGGGCTACCCACAGATACGCAGTATTTT. It specifies CAMATSGLPTDTQYF.

The V call is TRBV21-1, the J call TRBJ1-3. TRBV21-1 is a pseudogene segment. This CDR3 has 17 amino acids. The CDR3 DNA reads TGTGCCAGCAGCAAAAAATCTATCCTGATCTCTGGAAACACCATATATTTT. It yields the protein CASSKKSILISGNTIYF.

This clonotype was counted at least ten times. The junction does not match germline at one end; this may be a read error. The chain uses TRBV3-1 and TRBJ2-7; 10 bases fit TRBD1. Per germline, CDR1 LGHDT and CDR2 YNNKEL (reference sequence). CDR3 size: 15 residues. The CDR3 nucleotides read TGCGCCAGCAGCCAAGCCGGGACAGGGGCCTACGAGCAGTACTTC. Protein: CASSQAGTGAYEQYF.

This clonotype was seen many times. V is TRBV4-1 and J is TRBJ2-1; D ambiguous. This CDR3 is built from 13 residues. The V end lost 4 bases, the J end lost 3 bases, and 7 bases lay between the germline ends. The germline gives CDR1 MGHRA, CDR2 YSYEKL. The CDR3 here is CASSRALYNEQFF. The CDR3 DNA follows: TGCGCCAGCAGCCGGGCCCTCTACAATGAGCAGTTCTTC.

This clonotype was found many times. The chain carries TRBV7-2 and TRBJ1-1; D ambiguous. This CDR3 is 15 amino acids long. V shed 5 bases and J shed 5 bases, with 18 bases lying between them. Germline CDR1 SGHTA, CDR2 FQGNSA. CDR3 in DNA: TGTGCCAGCAGCCTCCCCGGTTTTGGAGGGACTGAAGCTTTCTTT. Amino acid sequence: CASSLPGFGGTEAFF.

In its sample, this clonotype was seen many times. J is TRBJ1-2 and V is TRBV6-1; D remains unclear. Looked up from germline, CDR1 is MNHNS and CDR2 is SASEGT. V was pared by 0 bases and J by 8 bases, with 7 bases between. CDR3 length: 12 residues. The chain's CDR3 is CASSEAVSGYTF. The CDR3 nucleotides are TGTGCCAGCAGTGAAGCAGTTTCGGGCTACACCTTC.

This clonotype showed up many times. The V gene is TRBV29-1, the J gene TRBJ1-2; possible D gene TRBD1, 5 bases. The length of the CDR3 is 12 residues. V lost 2 bases and J lost 3, with 7 bases in between. Germline CDR1 is SQVTM and CDR2 is ANQGSEA. Written as DNA, the CDR3 is TGCAGCGTTGAACCGGGGGACTATGGCTACACCTTC. Translated, it gives CSVEPGDYGYTF. Full variable domain (rest looked up from reference TRBV29-1 and TRBJ1-2): SAVISQKPSRDICQRGTSLTIQCQVDSQVTMMFWYRQQPGQSLTLIATANQGSEATYESGFVIDKFPISRPNLTFSTLTVSNMSPEDSSIYLCSVEPGDYGYTFGSGTRLTVV.

A note on this clonotype: This may be a read error, as it is one base from a much larger clone. Without the conserved terminal phenylalanine or tryptophan, this CDR3 likely stems from a read error. The J gene is TRBJ2-7, the V gene TRBV5-1, with D uncertain. The CDR3 consists of 14 residues. Germline lookup yields CDR1 SGHRS and CDR2 YFSETQ. V lost 0 bases to trimming and J lost 0 bases, with 7 bases between them. The CDR3 reads CASSLDTASYEQYL. The CDR3 DNA sequence: TGCGCCAGCAGCTTGGATACAGCCTCCTACGAGCAGTACTTG.

The chain uses TRBV14 and TRBJ2-3; TRBD2 matches 8 bases. The CDR3 is 18 residues long. In germline, CDR1 is SGHDN, CDR2 FVKESK. V gave up 3 bases and J gave up 11 bases; unmatched junction bases: 22. CDR3 coding DNA: TGTGCCAGCAGCCACCGATGGGCTAGCGGGCCTAGTAGGGATGGGCAGTATTTT. As protein: CASSHRWASGPSRDGQYF.

This clonotype was seen repeatedly, ten times or more. The rearrangement links TRBV4-2 to TRBJ1-3; weak D call: TRBD1 (5 bases). Trimming left V 0 bases short and J 4 bases short, with 13 bases between. CDR3 length: 16 residues. Germline values: CDR1 LGHNA, CDR2 YNFKEQ. The CDR3 spells CASSQDVQGAGNTIYF. The CDR3 DNA reads as TGTGCCAGCAGCCAAGACGTCCAGGGAGCGGGAAACACCATATATTTT.

Written as DNA, the CDR3 is TGTGCCAGCGCAGGCGGGCGGATTTCAGATACGCAGTATTTT. The encoded protein is CASAGGRISDTQYF. This chain uses TRBV6-1 with TRBJ2-3, with D tentatively TRBD2 (5 bases). The V gene's germline CDR1 is MNHNS and CDR2 SASEGT. This CDR3 has 14 residues. The V gene lost 8 bases and the J gene lost 4 bases, with 16 bases spanning the gap.

There are a few counts of this clonotype. V and J are TRBV3-1 and TRBJ2-1; weak D call: TRBD2 (5 bases). Germline V gene lookup returns CDR1 LGHDT and CDR2 YNNKEL (reference sequence). V lost 3 bases and J 7 bases, leaving 13 bases between the germline ends. The CDR3 contains 14 residues. The CDR3 sequence: CASSQLGGWNEQFF. The CDR3 nucleotides are TGTGCCAGCAGCCAGCTAGGCGGGTGGAATGAGCAGTTCTTC.

At least ten counts were recorded for this clonotype. CDR3 in DNA: TGTGCCAGCAGACGCACTCGCGGGAATGAGCAGTTCTTC. Amino acids: CASRRTRGNEQFF. The gene calls are TRBV6-2 or TRBV6-3 and TRBJ2-1; weak D call: TRBD2 (5 bases). V dropped 6 bases and J dropped 7 bases, with 13 bases sitting between them. The V gene's germline CDR1 is MNHEY and CDR2 SVGEGT. The CDR3 is made up of 13 amino acids.

The V gene is TRBV12-3 or TRBV12-4, the J gene TRBJ2-2, with 8 bases lining up with TRBD2. Germline trimming cut 7 bases from V and 5 bases from J; bases unmatched to any gene: 12. This CDR3 region has 16 residues. This chain's CDR3 is CASTLGAAGATGELFF. The CDR3 region has the DNA TGTGCCAGCACTCTAGGAGCAGCGGGGGCAACCGGGGAGCTGTTTTTT.

This clonotype was counted many times. The V and J genes are TRBV7-2 and TRBJ2-3; D gene unclear. V lost 1 base and J lost 4, with 6 bases in between. The CDR3 consists of 13 residues. Germline loops: CDR1 SGHTA, CDR2 FQGNSA. The CDR3: CASSLGGADTQYF. The CDR3, as DNA: TGTGCCAGCAGCTTAGGGGGTGCAGATACGCAGTATTTT.

This rearrangement joins TRBV20-1 to TRBJ1-4; weak D call: TRBD1 (6 bases). Germline assignment: CDR1 DFQATT and CDR2 SNEGSKA (reference sequence). The CDR3 covers 14 residues. V lost 6 bases and J 6 bases, leaving 17 bases between the germline ends. The CDR3 reads CSASPGAGDEKLFF. The CDR3 nucleotides read TGCAGTGCCAGTCCGGGGGCCGGGGATGAAAAACTGTTTTTT.

The genes are TRBV20-1 and TRBJ1-1, with D possibly matching TRBD1 (6 bases). Germline V gives CDR1 DFQATT, CDR2 SNEGSKA (reference sequence). The CDR3 spans 13 residues. V was pared by 1 base and J by 8 bases, with 14 bases between. The CDR3 loop reads CSARGTRGGEAFF. The DNA of the CDR3 is TGCAGTGCTAGAGGGACCAGGGGCGGCGAAGCTTTCTTT.

The V call is TRBV2, the J call TRBJ1-2; unclear D gene. The ends were cut back, 8 bases at V and 3 bases at J, with 7 bases in the middle. The CDR3 consists of 11 residues. Germline lookup yields CDR1 SNHLY and CDR2 FYNNEI. The CDR3 DNA reads as TGTGCCAGCCCAGATTACTATGGCTACACCTTC. It codes for CASPDYYGYTF.

J is TRBJ2-7 and V is TRBV6-6; 11 bases map to TRBD2. The length of the CDR3 is 14 residues. V shed 6 bases, J shed 5 bases, and the junction held 6 bases outside the gene matches. In germline, CDR1 is MNHNY, CDR2 SVGAGI (reference sequence). The CDR3 here is CASRFSGGADEQYF. CDR3 DNA sequence: TGTGCCAGCAGGTTTAGCGGGGGGGCGGACGAGCAGTACTTC.

The chain uses TRBV7-6 and TRBJ2-1, with D maybe TRBD1 (6 bases). V shed 5 bases and J shed 7 bases, with 24 bases lying between them. The CDR3 runs to 17 residues. Germline V gene data show CDR1 as SGHVS and CDR2 as FNYEAQ. The CDR3 protein is CASSPLDRFGVGNEQFF. In nucleotides, the CDR3 is TGTGCCAGCAGCCCACTAGACAGGTTTGGGGTAGGGAATGAGCAGTTCTTC.

This clonotype came up many times. A junction boundary mismatches the germline segment, possibly from a read error. V is TRBV5-1 and J is TRBJ1-1; D gene uncertain. The CDR3 totals 14 residues. CDR1 and CDR2 from the germline V gene are SGHRS and YFSETQ. CDR3 residues: CASSLARGRTEAFF. The CDR3 DNA follows: TGTGCCAGCAGCTTAGCGCGAGGGAGGACTGAAGCTTTCTTT. The full variable domain, completed using reference TRBV5-1 and TRBJ1-1, is KAGVTQTPRYLIKTRGQQVTLSCSPISGHRSVSWYQQTPGQGLQFLFEYFSETQRNKGNFPGRFSGRQFSNSRSEMNVSTLELGDSALYLCASSLARGRTEAFFGQGTRLTVV.

The genes are TRBV2 and TRBJ1-2; 7 bases align to TRBD1. J was trimmed by 7 bases and V by 6 bases; bases with no gene match: 8. This CDR3 region has 13 residues. Germline CDR1 and CDR2: SNHLY and FYNNEI. Here the CDR3 DNA reads TGTGCCAGCAGGACTGACAGGGAGAGTGGCTACACCTTC. Encoded protein: CASRTDRESGYTF.